This T cell receptor beta chain emerged from a study of glioma-infiltrating T cells after dendritic cell vaccination. The CDR3 has 16 amino acids. J gave up 5 bases and V 2 bases, and 8 bases lay outside the gene matches. Per germline, CDR1 SGHAT and CDR2 FQNNGV. Primers: 60 V beta forward and 13 J beta reverse. Measured with immunoSEQ multiplex PCR; TCRdb has only the in-frame clones, and not every one. In the table there are 50,000 to 55,000 clones, around 91% of which are singletons. Time point described: after dendritic cell vaccination, including at tumor progression/relapse. The sample was blood, taken after dendritic cell vaccination. The source of this sequence is a human donor with glioblastoma. The chain combines TRBV11-2 with TRBJ1-1, with 10 positions matching TRBD1. The CDR3 DNA follows: TGTGCCAGCAGCTTAACGGGACAGGGGTTGAGGACTGAAGCTTTCTTT. This encodes CASSLTGQGLRTEAFF. Drawing the rest from reference TRBV11-2 and TRBJ1-1, the complete variable domain is EAGVAQSPRYKIIEKRQSVAFWCNPISGHATLYWYQQILGQGPKLLIQFQNNGVVDDSQLPKDRFSAERLKGVDSTLKIQPAKLEDSAVYLCASSLTGQGLRTEAFFGQGTRLTVV.